This T cell receptor beta chain was sequenced for a study of tissue T cells after allogeneic stem cell transplantation. Trimming cost V 6 bases and J 3 bases; bases outside gene matches: 5. The CDR3 length is 15 residues. Germline assignment: CDR1 KGHPV and CDR2 FQNQEV (reference sequence). The time point is: mouse harvest day 7 after allogeneic transplant. Tail vein injection delivered 10^7 T-cell-depleted bone marrow cells and 10^6 splenic CD5+ T cells. A few counts support this clone. No antigen is known for it. Each gene name is a mouse one. Read sequence stops 1 residue before the CDR3 end, and the germline J gene provides the missing end. General observations from the study: Shared clones across patients were few; motif clustering revealed tissue-specific shared signatures. Within patients, tissue anatomy strongly shaped TCR repertoire composition. Blood and spleen captured only part of the tissue TCR repertoire.

Clones were read by immunoSEQ multiplex PCR, and TCRdb kept only the in-frame ones, dropping some. Of approximately 5,000 clones in the sample, about half are singletons; the top ten hold approximately 10%. The chain links TRBV26 to TRBJ1-5, with TRBD1 matching 10 bases. The source is a female BALB/c mouse given C57BL/6 T cells with graft-versus-host disease after an allogeneic hematopoietic cell transplant. The material sequenced was gut tissue. The CDR3 spells CASSRQGAGNQAPLF. Incomplete CDR3 DNA: TGTGCCAGCAGCCGACAGGGGGCTGGCAACCAGGCTCCGCTT.